Reported below is one T cell receptor (beta chain). This clonotype was observed a few times. Its antigen is not yet known. It has no much larger one-base neighbor in the sample; base qualities were not kept. The germline ends are 18 bases apart after V is trimmed by 10 bases and J by 2 bases. Inclusive of the bounding cysteine and phenylalanine, the CDR3 is 15 residues long. The only DNA kept is the CDR3, 45 bases in frame from the first base. According to the germline V gene, CDR1 reads SNHLY and CDR2 reads FYNNEI. This entry belongs to a study of blood T cells in healthy people across ages (dated by TCRdb to between 2015 and 2016). Looking at the study overall: In model experiments, template switching captured about one uniquely barcoded TCR beta cDNA molecule for every two T cells. To track age-related changes in TCR beta repertoire diversity, the study relied on deep sequencing normalized with unique cDNA molecular identifiers. Donors were grouped into four age groups: young (average roughly 15 years), middle-aged (about 40), aged (about 60) and long-lived (approximately 81). Donors of different ages were randomly distributed across sequencing lanes to avoid experimental bias. Using the same blood draw, the study looked at two additional independent replicas of 1 million unique cDNA reads for two donors, one aged 18 to 30 and the other aged 80 or older.

The roughly 37 donors, aged 6 to 90 years, were systemically healthy Caucasian individuals from Russia. Each donor gave ten milliliters of peripheral blood, drawn into EDTA-treated Vacutainer tubes. Ficoll-Paque density-gradient centrifugation was used to isolate PBMCs, with at least 6 million per sample. Total RNA was extracted from PBMCs with Trizol reagent, with at least 6 micrograms obtained per sample. For every donor, an aliquot of PBMCs went through flow cytometry to measure the percentages of naive CD45RAhigh/CD27high T cells. Overall study outcomes, separate from this receptor: The long-lived group showed more naive CD4+ T cells, fewer expanded clones and increased TCR diversity than the aged group, suggesting age selection. Conclusive comparison of naive and antigen-experienced compartments was prevented by the profiling of bulk unsorted PBMCs. A strong correlation was found between observed TCR beta diversity and the percentage of naive T cells measured by flow cytometry. Total diversity estimates from one million sequenced T cells were considered lower bounds and underestimates. Observed TCR beta diversity per million T cells fell roughly linearly with age, and a significant reduction was already apparent by age roughly 40. Donor CMV infection status was unknown, potentially confounding age-related changes in expanded clonotypes.

Receptor libraries were prepared by 5' RACE. Sequencer: Illumina HiSeq 2500. A second 7 to 11 cycle PCR used a sample-barcoded 5' primer and a J-beta primer mix. A template-switch 5' adaptor carrying 12 random nucleotides introduced a unique molecular identifier onto each TCR beta cDNA molecule. Each sample yielded at least 3 million CDR3-containing paired-end reads. The Mint cDNA synthesis kit, primed by a TRBC-specific oligonucleotide, was used to synthesize first-strand cDNA from all RNA. Following uracil-DNA glycosylase treatment, all cDNA underwent a first 18-cycle PCR with the universal primers M1SS and BC2_uni_R. As for the authors' bioinformatics: For normalization, 1 million high-quality reads were randomly selected from each sample, with every read carrying a distinct molecular identifier. Instead of being binned into consensus sequences, reads with shared molecular identifiers were discarded. MiTCR, run with a Q25 quality threshold and the strictest error-elimination algorithm, handled CDR3 identification, clonotype clustering and error correction. A nonparametric unseen species model using Euler transformation provided a lower-bound estimate of total TCR beta diversity. Clones were called with MiXCR by TCRdb after fastp trimmed the public reads at Q25, and only in-frame beta chains were retained. Rows matching on CDR3 protein sequence are summarized as one entry with the most common DNA and genes. TCRdb's processing, not the study's, gives the V and J calls here. Within this sample are around 1.7 million distinct CDR3 sequences, with approximately 30% of them counted one time only. Roughly 8% of the sample rests with the top ten.

The sample consisted of blood. Rearrangement joined TRBV2 to TRBJ2-1, with TRBD1 tentatively as D gene (5 bases match). The receptor was derived from a woman in her twenties or thirties in good health. The CDR3: CATQTEVGPYNEQFF. Here is the DNA: TGTGCCACGCAGACCGAGGTGGGGCCCTACAATGAGCAGTTCTTC.